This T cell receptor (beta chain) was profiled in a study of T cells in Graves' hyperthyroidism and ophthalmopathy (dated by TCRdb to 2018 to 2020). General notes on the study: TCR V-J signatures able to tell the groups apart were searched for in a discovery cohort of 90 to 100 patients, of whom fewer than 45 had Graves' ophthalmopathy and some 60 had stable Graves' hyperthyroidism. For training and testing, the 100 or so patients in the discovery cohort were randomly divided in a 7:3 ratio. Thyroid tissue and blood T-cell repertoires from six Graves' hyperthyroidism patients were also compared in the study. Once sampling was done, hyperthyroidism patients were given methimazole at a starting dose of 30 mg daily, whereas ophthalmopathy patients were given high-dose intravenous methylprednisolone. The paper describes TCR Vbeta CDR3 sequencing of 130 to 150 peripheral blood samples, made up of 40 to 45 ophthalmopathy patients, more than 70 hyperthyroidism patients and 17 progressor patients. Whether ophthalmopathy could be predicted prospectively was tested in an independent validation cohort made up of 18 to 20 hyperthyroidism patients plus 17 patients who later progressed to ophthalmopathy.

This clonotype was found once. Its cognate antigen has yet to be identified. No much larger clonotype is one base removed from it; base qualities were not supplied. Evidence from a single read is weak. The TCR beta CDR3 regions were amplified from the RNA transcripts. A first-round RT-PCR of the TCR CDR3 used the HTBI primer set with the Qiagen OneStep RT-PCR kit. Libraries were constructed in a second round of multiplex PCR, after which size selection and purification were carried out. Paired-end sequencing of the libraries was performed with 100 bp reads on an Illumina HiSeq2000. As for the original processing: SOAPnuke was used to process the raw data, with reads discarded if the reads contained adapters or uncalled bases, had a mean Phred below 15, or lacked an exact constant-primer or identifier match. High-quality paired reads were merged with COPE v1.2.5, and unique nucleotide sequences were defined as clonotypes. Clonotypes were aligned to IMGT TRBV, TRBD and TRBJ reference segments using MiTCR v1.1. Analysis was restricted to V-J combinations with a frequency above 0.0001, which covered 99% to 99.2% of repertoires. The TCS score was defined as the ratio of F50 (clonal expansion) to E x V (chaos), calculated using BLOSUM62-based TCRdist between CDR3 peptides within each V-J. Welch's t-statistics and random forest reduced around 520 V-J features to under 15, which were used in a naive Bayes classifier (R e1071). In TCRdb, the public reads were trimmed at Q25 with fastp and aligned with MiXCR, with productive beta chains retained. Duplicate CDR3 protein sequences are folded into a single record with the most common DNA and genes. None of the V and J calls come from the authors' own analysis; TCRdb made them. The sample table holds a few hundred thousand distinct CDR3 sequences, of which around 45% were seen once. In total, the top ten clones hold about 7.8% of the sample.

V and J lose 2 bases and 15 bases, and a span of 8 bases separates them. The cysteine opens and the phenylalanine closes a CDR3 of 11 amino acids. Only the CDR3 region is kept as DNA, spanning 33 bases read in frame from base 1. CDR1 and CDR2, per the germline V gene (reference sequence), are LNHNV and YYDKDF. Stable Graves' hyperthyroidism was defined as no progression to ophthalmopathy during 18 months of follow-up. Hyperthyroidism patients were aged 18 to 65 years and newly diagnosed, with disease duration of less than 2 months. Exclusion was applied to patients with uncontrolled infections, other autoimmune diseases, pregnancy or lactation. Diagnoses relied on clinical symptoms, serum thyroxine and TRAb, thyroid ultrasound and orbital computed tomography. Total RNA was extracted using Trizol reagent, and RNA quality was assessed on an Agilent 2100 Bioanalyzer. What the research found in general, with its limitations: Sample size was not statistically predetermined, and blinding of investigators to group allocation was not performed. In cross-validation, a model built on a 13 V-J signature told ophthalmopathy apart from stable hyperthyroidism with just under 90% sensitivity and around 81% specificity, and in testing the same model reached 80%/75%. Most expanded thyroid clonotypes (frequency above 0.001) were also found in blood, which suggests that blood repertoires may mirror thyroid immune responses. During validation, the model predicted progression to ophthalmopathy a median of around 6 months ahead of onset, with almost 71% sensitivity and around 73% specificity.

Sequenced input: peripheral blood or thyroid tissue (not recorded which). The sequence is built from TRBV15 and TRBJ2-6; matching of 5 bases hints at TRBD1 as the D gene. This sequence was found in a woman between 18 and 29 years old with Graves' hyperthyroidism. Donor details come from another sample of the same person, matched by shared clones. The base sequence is TGTGCCACCAGCAGACCAGGGTCCCTGACTTTC. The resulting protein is CATSRPGSLTF.